This is a list of T cell receptor beta chains from one sample in a study of T cells after posttransplantation cyclophosphamide. Only in-frame clones appear in the TCRdb table, and some are missing; sequencing was by immunoSEQ multiplex PCR. The sample yields several thousand clones, around 70% seen once. This sample comprised PBMCs, obtained around 320 days after allogeneic stem cell transplant with calcineurin inhibitor and methotrexate. Source of these receptors: a female patient between 50 and 60 years old who received an allogeneic stem cell transplant from an unrelated donor, was CMV-positive, and had acute and chronic GVHD. The graft donor may account for some of the T cells. Both conserved end residues are part of each CDR3. The D gene is left open where the match is weak. Rows may omit the clone size; those that give it use once, few, many or a size class.

>TRBJ1-5|-|TRBV28|few
TGTGCCAGCAGTTTAGTCCGGGATCAGCCCCAGCATTTT
CASSLVRDQPQHF
>TRBJ2-1|-|TRBV19|few
TGTGCCAGTAGAACTCTCCCGCATGAGCAGTTCTTC
CASRTLPHEQFF
>TRBJ1-1|-|TRBV7-9|-
TGTGCCAGCAGCTTATCCGGGATTGGTGAAGCTTTCTTT
CASSLSGIGEAFF
>TRBJ2-1|TRBD2|TRBV5-4|-
TGTGCCAGCAGCTCGACTAGCGGGATCTCCTACAATGAGCAGTTCTTC
CASSSTSGISYNEQFF
>TRBJ2-2|TRBD1|TRBV28|-
TGTGCCAGCCAACAGCGGGACAGGGCATCCGGGGAGCTGTTTTTT
CASQQRDRASGELFF
>TRBJ2-1|-|TRBV4-1|-
TGCGCCAGCAGCCCGCTACCGGGAACCTACAATGAGCAGTTCTTC
CASSPLPGTYNEQFF
>TRBJ2-7|TRBD2|TRBV4-1|few
TGCGCCAGCAGCCAAGAACCGGGACTAGCGGACCAGTACTTC
CASSQEPGLADQYF
>TRBJ2-3|TRBD2|TRBV4-1|few
TGCGCCAGCAGCCCGGGACTAGCGGCTAGCACAGATACGCAGTATTTT
CASSPGLAASTDTQYF
>TRBJ1-2|TRBD1|TRBV6-1|-
TGTGCCAGCAGTGACCGGCAGGAGGGGGCTATGTGGTATGGCTACACCTTC
CASSDRQEGAMWYGYTF
>TRBJ2-7|TRBD1|TRBV6-5|-
TGTGCCAGCAGGTTGACCGGGACAGGAGGCTACGAGCAGTACTTC
CASRLTGTGGYEQYF
>TRBJ2-7|-|TRBV7-9|-
TGTGCCAGCAGCCGGGACTCGTCCTACGAGCAGTACTTC
CASSRDSSYEQYF
>TRBJ1-1|-|TRBV29-1|-
TGCAGCGTTGAAAGGCAGAGGGACACTGAAGCTTTCTTT
CSVERQRDTEAFF